What follows are 25 T cell receptor beta chains derived from one specimen sequenced in a study of radiotherapy plus CTLA-4 blockade in lung cancer. Method: immunoSEQ multiplex PCR; TCRdb's copy keeps in-frame clones and lacks some. The sample has nearly 95,000 clones, approximately 78% seen once; the top ten hold 25%. The sample in question was peripheral blood, obtained from a patient treated with radiotherapy plus ipilimumab. The receptors derive from a human donor with non-small cell lung cancer that progressed on radiotherapy plus ipilimumab.

The chain uses TRBV5-6 and TRBJ2-4; TRBD2 aligns across 10 bases. This CDR3 is 15 amino acids long. V lost 2 bases to trimming and J lost 8 bases; unmatched junction nucleotides: 7. Germline CDR1 and CDR2: SGHDT and YYEEEE. The CDR3 here is CASSFRLAGFDIQYF. CDR3 nucleotides: TGTGCCAGCAGCTTTCGACTAGCGGGTTTTGACATTCAGTACTTC.

This clone has a handful of counts. V gene TRBV5-4 combines with J gene TRBJ2-7; D possibly matches TRBD1 or TRBD2 (5 bases each). The CDR3 is made up of 15 amino acids. The ends were cut back, 0 bases at V and 1 base at J, with 11 bases in the middle. CDR1 is SGHNT, CDR2 YYREEE, per germline (reference sequence). CDR3 region: CASSLGRGSSYEQYV. The CDR3 nucleotides read TGTGCCAGCAGCTTGGGACGGGGCTCTTCCTACGAGCAGTACGTC.

The V call is TRBV5-1, the J call TRBJ2-5, with 11 bases that match TRBD2. After removal of 1 base from V and 1 base from J, the junction contained 6 bases not matched to a gene. The CDR3 covers 17 residues. Germline lookup yields CDR1 SGHRS and CDR2 YFSETQ. The DNA for the CDR3 is TGCGCCAGCAGCTTGATTGGGACTAGCGGAGTCCAAGAGACCCAGTACTTC. This translates into CASSLIGTSGVQETQYF.

The chain uses TRBV12-5 and TRBJ2-1, with D possibly TRBD2 on 5 matching bases. Trimming shortened V by 3 bases and J by 3 bases, and 9 bases separated the two germline ends. CDR1 and CDR2 (germline): LGHNT, FRNRAP. This CDR3 is 14 amino acids long. CDR3 DNA sequence: TGTGCTAGTGGTTTCAACCGGGACTACAATGAGCAGTTCTTC. Its protein product is CASGFNRDYNEQFF.

The V call is TRBV5-4, the J call TRBJ2-5; D gene ambiguous. This CDR3 region has 14 residues. CDR1 and CDR2 (germline): SGHNT, YYREEE (reference sequence). Trimming removed 3 bases from V and 2 bases from J, with 11 bases in between. The CDR3 loop is CASSSYGEQETQYF. The CDR3 DNA sequence: TGTGCCAGCAGCTCATACGGTGAACAAGAGACCCAGTACTTC.

This rearrangement joins TRBV7-9 to TRBJ2-7; D remains unclear. Germline V gives CDR1 SEHNR, CDR2 FQNEAQ (reference sequence). The CDR3 has 13 amino acids. V lost 3 bases, J lost 2 bases, and 8 bases lay in between. The CDR3 DNA follows: TGTGCCAGCAGCTTTACTCTAACCTACGAGCAGTACTTC. Encoded protein: CASSFTLTYEQYF.

The chain uses TRBV13 and TRBJ2-7; either TRBD1 or TRBD2 may fit D (6 bases each). This CDR3 has 13 amino acids. Looked up from germline, CDR1 is PRHDT and CDR2 is FYEKMQ (reference sequence). V lost 5 bases, J lost 6 bases, and 14 bases lay in between. The CDR3 nucleotides are TGTGCCAGCAGCGGACGTGGAGGGGGCGAGCAGTACTTC. This encodes CASSGRGGGEQYF.

This chain connects TRBV6-6 to TRBJ2-1; D remains unclear. This CDR3 is 11 amino acids long. V lost 4 bases, J lost 7 bases, and 5 bases lay in between. Looked up from germline, CDR1 is MNHNY and CDR2 is SVGAGI (reference sequence). CDR3 DNA sequence: TGTGCCAGCAGTTCCTTTAATGAGCAGTTCTTC. Protein product: CASSSFNEQFF.

This clone was recorded a few times. The chain employs TRBV6-5 and TRBJ2-7; D not certain. The CDR3 is made up of 15 amino acids. CDR1 MNHEY and CDR2 SVGAGI come from the germline V gene. The V end lost 0 bases, the J end lost 1 base, and 10 bases lay between the germline ends. The CDR3 region has the DNA TGTGCCAGCAGTTACTCCCCAGACCCGTCCTACGAGCAGTACTTC. It codes for CASSYSPDPSYEQYF.

This clone has more than one count but fewer than ten. The chain joins TRBV11-2 to TRBJ2-2; 10 nucleotides align to TRBD2. Trimming took 1 base from V and 7 from J; bases not matched to a gene: 6. The germline V gene has CDR1 SGHAT and CDR2 FQNNGV. The CDR3 length is 16 residues. The CDR3 is CASSLGSGRTGGELFF. Here the CDR3 DNA reads TGTGCCAGCAGCTTAGGTAGCGGGAGGACTGGCGGGGAGCTGTTTTTT.

This chain connects TRBV30 to TRBJ1-2; perhaps TRBD1 as D (5 bases). V lost 0 bases and J lost 4, with 9 bases in between. Germline V gene lookup returns CDR1 GTSNPN and CDR2 SVGIG (reference sequence). The CDR3 is made up of 13 amino acids. CDR3 loop: CAWSVDGAYGYTF. CDR3 in DNA: TGTGCCTGGAGTGTAGATGGGGCCTATGGCTACACCTTC.

The V call is TRBV18, the J call TRBJ1-1; D remains ambiguous. Germline V gene sequence: CDR1 KGHSH, CDR2 LQKENI. Trimming took off 2 bases at V and 0 bases at J, with 4 bases between the two ends. The CDR3 consists of 13 residues. CDR3 DNA sequence: TGTGCCAGCTCACCAGAACTGAACACTGAAGCTTTCTTT. Translated, it gives CASSPELNTEAFF.

This clone is a singleton in its sample. The chain couples TRBV5-1 to TRBJ2-5, with a weak D call TRBD2 (6 bases). The germline V and J ends were trimmed by 4 bases and 4 bases, with 17 bases remaining between them. CDR3 length equals 15 residues. CDR1 is SGHRS and CDR2 is YFSETQ in the germline V gene. CDR3 bases: TGCGCCAGCAGCACCGCCCCGACAGCGGGAGAGACCCAGTACTTC. As protein: CASSTAPTAGETQYF.

The chain joins TRBV4-2 to TRBJ2-4; a possible D gene is TRBD2 (5 bases). V was cut by 0 bases and J by 8 bases, with 26 bases left in between. Looked up from germline, CDR1 is LGHNA and CDR2 is YNFKEQ. The CDR3 is made up of 19 amino acids. CDR3 nucleotides: TGTGCCAGCAGCCAAGAATCATTCGGAGAGACGGGGTTGGTAGACATTCAGTACTTC. This gives the protein CASSQESFGETGLVDIQYF.

This clone was counted between two and nine times. This rearrangement joins TRBV6-5 to TRBJ1-3; the match to TRBD1 covers 7 bases. This CDR3 comprises 15 residues. CDR1 and CDR2 from the germline V gene are MNHEY and SVGAGI. The V gene end was trimmed by 6 bases and the J gene end by 2 bases; junction bases not matched to a gene: 7. As DNA, the CDR3 is TGTGCCAGCAGGGCAGACAGGGTTCCTGGAAACACCATATATTTT. Translated, it gives CASRADRVPGNTIYF.

This clone was picked up one time. The rearrangement uses TRBV5-6 and TRBJ1-2; no reliable D call. Deletions cut 6 bases from V and 4 bases from J, with 22 bases between. The germline CDR1 and CDR2 sequences are SGHDT and YYEEEE. CDR3 length: 16 residues. As DNA, the CDR3 is TGTGCCAGCACTACTTGGTCATTCCAAGGCAGCTATGGCTACACCTTC. Residues: CASTTWSFQGSYGYTF.

The chain uses TRBV9 and TRBJ1-3; D not resolved. CDR3 length equals 15 residues. Trimming took 2 bases from V and 0 from J, leaving 9 bases between them. Germline V gene sequence: CDR1 SGDLS, CDR2 YYNGEE. CDR3 residues: CASSVGGSSGNTIYF. CDR3 nucleotide sequence: TGTGCCAGCAGCGTTGGTGGCAGCTCTGGAAACACCATATATTTT.

The rearrangement uses TRBV29-1 and TRBJ2-1; D is uncertain. This CDR3 comprises 13 residues. The germline V gene has CDR1 SQVTM and CDR2 ANQGSEA. The ends were cut back, 2 bases at V and 2 bases at J, with 7 bases in the middle. CDR3 nucleotides: TGCAGCGTTGAAATCGTGACCTACAATGAGCAGTTCTTC. Its protein is CSVEIVTYNEQFF.

The chain recombines TRBV6-5 with TRBJ1-4; D remains ambiguous. Trimming left V 0 bases short and J 0 bases short, with 8 bases between. The length of the CDR3 is 16 residues. Looked up from germline, CDR1 is MNHEY and CDR2 is SVGAGI. Here the CDR3 reads CASSYSPEATNEKLFF. The CDR3 nucleotides read TGTGCCAGCAGTTACTCTCCGGAGGCAACTAATGAAAAACTGTTTTTT.

The rearrangement joins TRBV7-2 to TRBJ1-2; 8 nucleotides match TRBD1. The germline CDR1 and CDR2 sequences are SGHTA and FQGNSA. Losses at the gene ends were 1 base for V and 2 bases for J; bases not matched to a gene: 3. The CDR3 covers 15 residues. CDR3 region: CASSLDRGANYGYTF. The CDR3 bases are TGTGCCAGCAGCTTAGACAGGGGGGCAAACTATGGCTACACCTTC.

J is TRBJ2-7 and V is TRBV27; possible D gene TRBD2, 5 bases. From germline, CDR1 is MNHEY and CDR2 SMNVEV (reference sequence). V shed 3 bases and J shed 4 bases, with 10 bases lying between them. The CDR3 loop spans 13 amino acids. CDR3 coding DNA: TGTGCCAGCAGTTTTTCGGCGGGTTACGAGCAGTACGTC. This sequence encodes CASSFSAGYEQYV.

The genes are TRBV9 and TRBJ2-3; D ambiguous. The CDR3 has 14 amino acids. The germline V gene has CDR1 SGDLS and CDR2 YYNGEE. V shed 6 bases and J shed 8 bases, with 19 bases lying between them. CDR3 in DNA: TGTGCCAGCACTGTAAACACGGGCACCAGTACGCAGTATTTT. It codes for CASTVNTGTSTQYF. Complete variable domain (other parts from reference TRBV9 and TRBJ2-3): DSGVTQTPKHLITATGQRVTLRCSPRSGDLSVYWYQQSLDQGLQFLIQYYNGEERAKGNILERFSAQQFPDLHSELNLSSLELGDSALYFCASTVNTGTSTQYFGPGTRLTVL.

The genes are TRBV28 and TRBJ1-4; 8 nucleotides match TRBD1. This CDR3 is 16 amino acids long. After removal of 6 bases from V and 9 bases from J, the junction contained 15 bases not matched to a gene. The V gene's germline CDR1 is MDHEN and CDR2 SYDVKM. CDR3 in DNA: TGTGCCAGCAGCTTGGGCGCAGGGGGCGCGAGGAAAAAACTGTTTTTT. Translation gives CASSLGAGGARKKLFF.

This clone was seen more than once but under ten times. Mismatch with germline at one junction end may stem from a read error. This chain uses TRBV5-4 with TRBJ1-5; possibly TRBD1 for D (5 bases). Germline CDR1 is SGHNT and CDR2 is YYREEE (reference sequence). CDR3 length equals 11 residues. The CDR3 DNA sequence: TGCCGGACACCTAGCAATCAGCCCCAGCATTTT. Translated, it gives CRTPSNQPQHF. Full variable domain (outside the CDR3, taken from reference TRBV5-4 and TRBJ1-5): ETGVTQSPTHLIKTRGQQVTLRCSSQSGHNTVSWYQQALGQGPQFIFQYYREEENGRGNFPPRFSGLQFPNYSSELNVNALELDDSALYLCRTPSNQPQHFGDGTRLSIL.

The V gene is TRBV28, the J gene TRBJ2-7, with a tentative D call TRBD2 (6 bases). V lost 8 bases and J lost 1, with 12 bases in between. Looked up from germline, CDR1 is MDHEN and CDR2 is SYDVKM. The CDR3 is 13 amino acids. The CDR3 sequence is CASSRDSSYEQYF. The CDR3 coding sequence is TGTGCCAGCTCCCGGGACTCGTCCTACGAGCAGTACTTC. Complete variable domain (other parts from reference TRBV28 and TRBJ2-7): DVKVTQSSRYLVKRTGEKVFLECVQDMDHENMFWYRQDPGLGLRLIYFSYDVKMKEKGDIPEGYSVSREKKERFSLILESASTNQTSMYLCASSRDSSYEQYFGPGTRLTVT.